The rows below give T cell receptor beta chains drawn from one sample of a study of T cell responses to AZD1222 COVID-19 vaccine. Assay: immunoSEQ multiplex PCR; the TCRdb copy retains only in-frame clones and omits some. This table has some 170,000 clones, roughly nine tenths appearing once. This specimen was peripheral blood, taken on day 0 of AZD1222 vaccination. The source of these receptors is an adult in good health. The CDR3 runs from the conserved cysteine through the conserved F or W. A D gene is named only where the DNA matches it firmly. Rows give clone size only sometimes, using once, few, many, or a class for an expanded clone.

J	D	V	size	DNA	CDR3
TRBJ2-1	NA	TRBV7-6	NA	TGTGCCAGCAGCTCCCCTAACACCTTCCCCACGGGTGACCGCGCGCAGTTCTTC	CASSSPNTFPTGDRAQFF
TRBJ2-1	TRBD2	TRBV5-4	NA	TGTGCCAGCAGTCAGTGGACTAGCGTTGAGGAGCAGTTCTTC	CASSQWTSVEEQFF
TRBJ2-1	TRBD2	TRBV7-9	NA	TGTGCCAGCAGCTCTAGCGGGAGCCGGGGCAATGAGCAGTTCTTC	CASSSSGSRGNEQFF
TRBJ2-7	NA	TRBV7-8	NA	TGTGCCAGCAGCTTAAGGGGACCGAGCGAGCAGTACTTC	CASSLRGPSEQYF
TRBJ2-3	NA	TRBV25-1	NA	TGTGCCAGCAGTCCCCCCCCAGGTACAGATACGCAGTATTTT	CASSPPPGTDTQYF
TRBJ1-1	TRBD1	TRBV19	NA	TGTGCCAGTAGTCAACAGGGGCGGGGAGCTTTCTTT	CASSQQGRGAFF
TRBJ2-7	NA	TRBV5-1	NA	TGCGCCAGCAGCTTGGCCGGGTTCGCCCGCGAGCAGTACTTC	CASSLAGFAREQYF
TRBJ1-2	TRBD1	TRBV28	NA	TGTGCCAGCAGGCAGGGGGAAGCGGGCTACACCTTC	CASRQGEAGYTF
TRBJ2-2	TRBD1	TRBV19	NA	TGTGCCAGTAGTATATCGGGACAGGTGAACACCGGGGAGCTGTTTTTT	CASSISGQVNTGELFF
TRBJ2-5	TRBD2	TRBV25-1	NA	TGTGCCAGCAGTGCTCGTGGGCGGGAGCGGGAGACCCAGTACTTC	CASSARGRERETQYF
TRBJ2-7	NA	TRBV2	NA	TGTGCCACTACCAAGGGACGATTCGAGCAGTACTTC	CATTKGRFEQYF
TRBJ2-2	TRBD2	TRBV5-1	NA	TGCGCCAGCGGACTAGCGGGATCGAACACCGGGGAGCTGTTTTTT	CASGLAGSNTGELFF
TRBJ2-1	NA	TRBV27	once	TGTGCCAGCAGCTCGAGGGGGGTTTATTTGAATGAGCAGTTCTTC	CASSSRGVYLNEQFF
TRBJ2-1	NA	TRBV5-4	NA	TGTGCCAGCTCCCCCCTTGGGGAAGGGAATGAGCAGTTCTTC	CASSPLGEGNEQFF
TRBJ1-2	NA	TRBV4-2	NA	TGTGCCAGCAGCCAAGATCTATCAGGGTTGAATGGCTACACCTTC	CASSQDLSGLNGYTF
TRBJ1-1	NA	TRBV12-5	NA	TGTGCTAGTGGTTTGTGGGGGGACCGCATGAACACTGAAGCTTTCTTT	CASGLWGDRMNTEAFF
TRBJ1-5	NA	TRBV10-3	NA	TGTGCCACCGCCCGGGGGGGGAATCAGCCCCAGCATTTT	CATARGGNQPQHF
TRBJ2-1	NA	TRBV30	NA	TGTGCCTGGAGTAAGGGTCTCAACAATGAGCAGTTCTTC	CAWSKGLNNEQFF
TRBJ2-1	TRBD2	TRBV5-1	NA	TGCGCCAGCAGCTCCGGACTAGCGGGTTACAACAATGAGCAGTTCTTC	CASSSGLAGYNNEQFF
TRBJ2-1	TRBD1	TRBV6-1	NA	TGTGCCAGCAGTGTACACAGGGGGCAGGTTGGGAATGAGCAGTTCTTC	CASSVHRGQVGNEQFF
TRBJ2-7	TRBD2	TRBV7-9	NA	TGTGCCAGCAGCGTACTAGCGGTTAACTACGAGCAGTACTTC	CASSVLAVNYEQYF
TRBJ2-3	NA	TRBV14	NA	TGTGCCAGCAGCCACACAGATACGCAGTATTTT	CASSHTDTQYF
TRBJ1-2	NA	TRBV10-3	NA	TGTGCCATCAGTGGGTATGGGCAGGGCAGTGGCTACACCTTC	CAISGYGQGSGYTF
TRBJ1-5	NA	TRBV6-5	NA	TGTGCCAGCAGTACCCAGCCAAATAGCAATCAGCCCCAGCATTTT	CASSTQPNSNQPQHF
TRBJ1-1	TRBD1	TRBV6-5	once	TGTGCCAGCAGTTACGGTACAGGGGCGGGGAGAACTGAAGCTTTCTTT	CASSYGTGAGRTEAFF
TRBJ1-6	NA	TRBV6-5	NA	TGTGCCAGCAGAGAGATCGGGCGGGGAGCACCCCTCCACTTT	CASREIGRGAPLHF
TRBJ1-4	TRBD1	TRBV2	NA	TGTGCCAGCGGGACAGGGGCGATCGTAAAACTGTTTTTT	CASGTGAIVKLFF
TRBJ1-6	NA	TRBV14	NA	TGTGCCAGCAGCCAAGCCTATACTTTACCCCTCCACTTT	CASSQAYTLPLHF
TRBJ2-6	NA	TRBV30	NA	TGTGCCTGGACCCTACCTGGGGCCAACGTCCTGACTTTC	CAWTLPGANVLTF
TRBJ1-1	NA	TRBV7-9	NA	TGTGCCAGCAGCTTCCCCTGGAACACTGAAGCTTTCTTT	CASSFPWNTEAFF
TRBJ1-1	NA	TRBV10-3	NA	TGTGCCATCAGTGGAGGGCCACGGGACACGGAAACGAACACTGAAGCTTTCTTT	CAISGGPRDTETNTEAFF
TRBJ1-1	TRBD1	TRBV12-5	NA	TGTGCTAGTGGTTTGGGGGACAGATACACTGAAGCTTTCTTT	CASGLGDRYTEAFF
TRBJ1-1	TRBD1	TRBV19	once	TGTGCCAGTAGTATCGGACAGGGGAACACTGAAGCTTTCTTT	CASSIGQGNTEAFF
TRBJ2-1	NA	TRBV10-3	NA	TGTGCCATCAGTGAGTCGCCGGACTGGGGCTTGCCATACAATGAGCAGTTCTTC	CAISESPDWGLPYNEQFF
TRBJ2-5	NA	TRBV19	NA	TGTGCCAGTAGTACAGGGCGGGGCTTCGGGGAGACCCAGTACTTC	CASSTGRGFGETQYF
TRBJ2-5	TRBD2	TRBV19	NA	TGTGCCAGCAAATCCTATAGCGGGGCCCAAGAGACCCAGTACTTC	CASKSYSGAQETQYF
TRBJ1-4	NA	TRBV12-5	few	TGTGCTAGTGGTTTGTCGATCAGGGGACCTAATGAAAAACTGTTTTTT	CASGLSIRGPNEKLFF
TRBJ2-2	TRBD1	TRBV6-5	once	TGTGCCAGTTGGGGACAGGCCGACACCGGGGAGCTGTTTTTT	CASWGQADTGELFF
TRBJ2-7	TRBD1	TRBV27	NA	TGTGCCAGCAGTTATCTTGGGCGACAGGGTAGCCACGAGCAGTACTTC	CASSYLGRQGSHEQYF
TRBJ1-1	TRBD1	TRBV5-6	NA	TGTGCCAGCAGCCGCTGGACAGGAGGGATTATGTGGAGTGAAGCTTTCTTT	CASSRWTGGIMWSEAFF